This T cell receptor (beta chain) comes out of a study of CD8+ T cells in alopecia areata. Treatment described: oral pan-JAK inhibitor, 5-10 mg twice daily. RNA was extracted and reverse transcribed into cDNA as the sequencing template. The table came from immunoSEQ multiplex PCR; TCRdb's copy has only in-frame clones and leaves some out. The sample holds around 200,000 clones, around 66% seen once. Study-wide results and limits: Persistence of many expanded lesional clones was seen in scalp and blood during tofacitinib. An increase in clonality over normal scalp was evident in lesional scalp, especially alopecia totalis/universalis. Significant decreases in scalp clonality and expanded CD8+ clones followed tofacitinib treatment.

Note on this clone: The antigen is unknown.

Trimming removed 2 bases from V and 3 bases from J; junction bases left unmatched: 8. The CDR3 loop spans 17 amino acids. The V call is TRBV23-1, the J call TRBJ1-5; 9 bases map to TRBD1. TRBV23-1 is an ORF for which the function is uncertain. The clonotype originates from a human donor with alopecia areata. The sample consisted of CD4+ T cells sorted from blood, taken at week 4, from a patient treated with tofacitinib. CDR3 coding DNA: TGCGCCAGCAGTCAACGAGTCCGGGACAGGGACAATCAGCCCCAGCATTTT. Its protein product is CASSQRVRDRDNQPQHF.